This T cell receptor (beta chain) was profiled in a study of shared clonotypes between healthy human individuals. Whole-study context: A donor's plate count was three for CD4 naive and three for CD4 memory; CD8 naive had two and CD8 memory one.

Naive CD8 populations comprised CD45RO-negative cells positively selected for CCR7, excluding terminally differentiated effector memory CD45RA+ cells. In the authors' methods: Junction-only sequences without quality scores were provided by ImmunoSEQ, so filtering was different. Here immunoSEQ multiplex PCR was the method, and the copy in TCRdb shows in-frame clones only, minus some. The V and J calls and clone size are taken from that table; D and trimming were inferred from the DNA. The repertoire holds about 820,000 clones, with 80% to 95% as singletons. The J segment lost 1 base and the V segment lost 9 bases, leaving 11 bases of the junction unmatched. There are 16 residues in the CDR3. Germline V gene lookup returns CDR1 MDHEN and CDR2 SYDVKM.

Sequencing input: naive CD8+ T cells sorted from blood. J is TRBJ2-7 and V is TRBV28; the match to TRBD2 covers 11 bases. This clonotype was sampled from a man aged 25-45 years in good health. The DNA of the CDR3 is TGTGCCAGTATTCTTTCGCTAGCGGGAGGTTCCTACGAGCAGTACTTC. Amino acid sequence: CASILSLAGGSYEQYF.